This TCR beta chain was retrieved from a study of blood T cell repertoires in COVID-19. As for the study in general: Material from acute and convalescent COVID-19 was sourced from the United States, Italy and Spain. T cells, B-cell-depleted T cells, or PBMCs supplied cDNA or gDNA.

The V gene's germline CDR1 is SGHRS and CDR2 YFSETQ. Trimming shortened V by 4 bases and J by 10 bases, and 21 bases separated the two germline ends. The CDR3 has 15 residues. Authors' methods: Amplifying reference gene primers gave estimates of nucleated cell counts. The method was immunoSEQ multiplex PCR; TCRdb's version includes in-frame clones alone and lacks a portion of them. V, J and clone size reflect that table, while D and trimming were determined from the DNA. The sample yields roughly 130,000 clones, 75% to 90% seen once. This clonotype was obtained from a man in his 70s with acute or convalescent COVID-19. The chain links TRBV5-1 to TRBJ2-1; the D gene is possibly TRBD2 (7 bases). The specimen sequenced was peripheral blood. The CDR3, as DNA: TGCGCCAGCAGCGGGGGGCTAGCGGATTCTCGGGAGCAGTTCTTC. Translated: CASSGGLADSREQFF.